These 2 T cell receptor beta chains were sequenced from one sample in a study of beta chain features in type 1 diabetes. Findings of the study overall: In every one of the four CD4+ subsets, TCRB CDR3s were moderately but significantly shorter in Type 1 diabetes patients.

Their antigens are not known. Expressed TCRB transcripts got sequenced, as all isolated RNA was reverse transcribed. TCRdb's table, derived via immunoSEQ multiplex PCR, lists solely in-frame clones and lacks some. Among around 110,000 clones listed, about a sixth were seen once. Material for sequencing was central memory CD4+ T cells from blood. Source of these receptors: a man aged 30 to 45 with type 1 diabetes.

This clone was counted between two and nine times. V is TRBV4-3 and J is TRBJ2-3; TRBD1 or TRBD2 may be the D gene (6 bases each). CDR1 LGHNA and CDR2 YSLEER come from the germline V gene. The CDR3 loop spans 15 amino acids. V lost 2 bases to trimming and J lost 0 bases, with 9 bases between them. DNA for the CDR3: TGCGCCAGCAGCCAAACAGGGAGGAGCACAGATACGCAGTATTTT. The encoded protein is CASSQTGRSTDTQYF.

This clone was seen repeatedly, ten times or more. The J gene is TRBJ2-7, the V gene TRBV25-1, with 9 bases that match TRBD1. The CDR3 has 13 residues. Trimming at V came to 10 bases and at J to 5 bases, leaving 9 bases not matched to a gene. Looked up from germline, CDR1 is MGHDK and CDR2 is SYGVNS. The CDR3 region has the DNA TGTGCCACCGGGTTACAGGGGGCCGACGAGCAGTACTTC. Protein sequence: CATGLQGADEQYF.